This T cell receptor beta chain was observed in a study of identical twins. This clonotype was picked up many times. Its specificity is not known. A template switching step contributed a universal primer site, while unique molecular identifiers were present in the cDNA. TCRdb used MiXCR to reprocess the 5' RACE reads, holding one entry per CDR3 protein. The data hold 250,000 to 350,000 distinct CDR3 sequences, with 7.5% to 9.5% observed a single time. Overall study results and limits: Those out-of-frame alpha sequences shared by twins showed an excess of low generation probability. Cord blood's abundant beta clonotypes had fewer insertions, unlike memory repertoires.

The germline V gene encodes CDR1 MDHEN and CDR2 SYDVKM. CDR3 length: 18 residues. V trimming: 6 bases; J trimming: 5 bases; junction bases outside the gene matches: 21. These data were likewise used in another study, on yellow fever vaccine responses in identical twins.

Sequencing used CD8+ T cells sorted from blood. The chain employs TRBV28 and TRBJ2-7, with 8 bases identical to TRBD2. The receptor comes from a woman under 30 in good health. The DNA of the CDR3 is TGTGCCAGCAGACCCTTGACGGAGAGGAGCGGGAGCCCCCACGAGCAGTACTTC. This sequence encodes CASRPLTERSGSPHEQYF. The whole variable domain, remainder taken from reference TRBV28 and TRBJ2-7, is DVKVTQSSRYLVKRTGEKVFLECVQDMDHENMFWYRQDPGLGLRLIYFSYDVKMKEKGDIPEGYSVSREKKERFSLILESASTNQTSMYLCASRPLTERSGSPHEQYFGPGTRLTVT.